The 15 T cell receptor beta chains in this list originate from one sample, sequenced in a study of blood T cell repertoires in COVID-19. TCRdb keeps only in-frame clones here, not all; method: immunoSEQ multiplex PCR. The sample yields under 250,000 clones, roughly 85% seen once. Sequencing input: peripheral blood. Every receptor here comes from a man aged 45-60 years with COVID-19, enrolled during active disease.

In DNA, the CDR3 is TGTGCCAGCAGCCTCCGACAGGGGAGCTCCTACAATGAGCAGTTCTTC. Translated, it gives CASSLRQGSSYNEQFF. The V gene is TRBV7-3, the J gene TRBJ2-1; 8 bases line up with TRBD1. This CDR3 has 16 amino acids. J lost 0 bases, V lost 5 bases, and 6 bases had no gene match. Germline V gene sequence: CDR1 SGHTA, CDR2 FQGTGA.

This clone was seen once. The chain carries TRBV2 and TRBJ2-3; D is possibly TRBD1 (6 bases). The germline V gene has CDR1 SNHLY and CDR2 FYNNEI. This CDR3 has 15 residues. V was trimmed by 1 base and J by 1 base, leaving 9 bases between them. The CDR3 region is CASSEGAGGTDTQYF. CDR3 coding DNA: TGTGCCAGCAGTGAAGGGGCAGGGGGCACAGATACGCAGTATTTT.

The chain recombines TRBV10-1 with TRBJ2-1; 9 nucleotides match TRBD2. Germline CDR1 WNHNN, CDR2 SYGVQD (reference sequence). The CDR3 covers 20 residues. Trimming cost V 7 bases and J 6 bases; bases outside gene matches: 25. DNA of the CDR3: TGCGCCAGCACCGATAAAGCGTCTATAGCGGGGGTCCCCTACCGCAATGAGCAGTTCTTC. Translation: CASTDKASIAGVPYRNEQFF.

The rearrangement links TRBV3-1 (or the pseudogene TRBV3-2) to TRBJ2-7, with D tentatively TRBD2 (5 bases). From germline, CDR1 is LGHDT and CDR2 YNNKEL (reference sequence). The V end lost 2 bases, the J end lost 3 bases, and 17 bases lay between the germline ends. The CDR3 contains 16 residues. The CDR3 DNA reads TGTGCCAGCAGCCAACGAGAGGTTCTAGCAGGCTACGAGCAGTACTTC. It specifies CASSQREVLAGYEQYF.

This chain connects TRBV7-8 to TRBJ2-7, with 10 bases identical to TRBD1. Germline V lookup: CDR1 SGHVS, CDR2 FQNEAQ. After removal of 2 bases from V and 4 bases from J, the junction contained 5 bases not matched to a gene. This CDR3 has 15 amino acids. CDR3 sequence: CASSLSTGGGYEQYF. CDR3 coding DNA: TGTGCCAGCAGCTTATCGACAGGGGGCGGGTACGAGCAGTACTTC.

The genes are TRBV27 and TRBJ2-4; 8 bases are shared with TRBD1. Germline V gene lookup returns CDR1 MNHEY and CDR2 SMNVEV (reference sequence). V was clipped by 5 bases and J by 0 bases; unmatched bases: 6. This CDR3 spans 16 amino acids. The CDR3 is CASSNRQGIAKNIQYF. The CDR3 DNA reads TGTGCCAGCAGTAACCGACAGGGGATAGCCAAAAACATTCAGTACTTC.

The chain uses TRBV2 and TRBJ2-7; 7 bases line up with TRBD1. CDR3 size: 12 residues. Germline V gives CDR1 SNHLY, CDR2 FYNNEI. After removal of 6 bases from V and 9 bases from J, the junction contained 8 bases not matched to a gene. CDR3 bases: TGTGCCAGCAGAGATGACAGGGACGTGCAGTACTTC. This encodes CASRDDRDVQYF.

The chain links TRBV29-1 to TRBJ1-2; 7 bases map to TRBD1. CDR3 length equals 13 residues. Germline CDR1 SQVTM, CDR2 ANQGSEA. With 6 bases clipped from V and 6 bases from J, the junction kept 10 bases outside the gene matches. The chain's CDR3 is CSVRLGTVNGYTF. The CDR3 coding sequence is TGCAGCGTCCGCCTCGGGACAGTCAATGGCTACACCTTC.

As regards this clone: One end of the junction fails to match germline, which may point to a read error. V is TRBV7-9 and J is TRBJ1-2; D perhaps matches TRBD1 (5 bases). Per germline, CDR1 SEHNR and CDR2 FQNEAQ (reference sequence). There are 13 residues in the CDR3. CDR3 loop: CASSLDGGNGYTF. DNA of the CDR3: TGTGCCAGCAGTTTAGATGGGGGGAATGGCTACACCTTC. Filled out from reference TRBV7-9 and TRBJ1-2, the complete variable domain reads DTGVSQNPRHKITKRGQNVTFRCDPISEHNRLYWYRQTLGQGPEFLTYFQNEAQLEKSRLLSDRFSAERPKGSFSTLEIQRTEQGDSAMYLCASSLDGGNGYTFGSGTRLTVV.

This chain connects TRBV2 to TRBJ1-3; 9 bases line up with TRBD1. Germline-derived CDR1 and CDR2 are SNHLY and FYNNEI. V was pared by 6 bases and J by 2 bases, with 8 bases of the junction left unmatched. This CDR3 spans 16 amino acids. CDR3 sequence: CASSRDRVKTGNTIYF. The DNA for the CDR3 is TGTGCCAGCAGCCGGGACAGGGTAAAGACTGGAAACACCATATATTTT.

This chain links TRBV5-1 with TRBJ1-1; D may be TRBD1 (5 bases). Germline CDR1 and CDR2: SGHRS and YFSETQ. Trimming shortened V by 0 bases and J by 4 bases, and 13 bases separated the two germline ends. The CDR3 sequence is 15 residues long. For the CDR3, the DNA is TGCGCCAGCAGCTTGGGAGGTCCAAGGGGCACTGAAGCTTTCTTT. Translation gives CASSLGGPRGTEAFF.

The J gene is TRBJ1-4, the V gene TRBV10-1; D is perhaps TRBD1 (6 bases). V was trimmed by 0 bases and J by 4 bases, leaving 9 bases between them. This CDR3 is built from 15 residues. The germline V gene encodes CDR1 WNHNN and CDR2 SYGVQD (reference sequence). The CDR3 is CASSESPGDNEKLFF. CDR3 coding DNA: TGCGCCAGCAGTGAGTCGCCAGGGGATAATGAAAAACTGTTTTTT.

The V and J genes are TRBV5-4 and TRBJ2-2; D is ambiguous. The CDR3 runs to 16 residues. Germline CDR1 reads SGHNT; CDR2 reads YYREEE (reference sequence). V shed 0 bases and J shed 3 bases, with 12 bases lying between them. The CDR3 DNA reads as TGTGCCAGCAGCTTGGCAAATGCCCGGGACACCGGGGAGCTGTTTTTT. It is translated as CASSLANARDTGELFF.

The genes are TRBV5-1 and TRBJ1-2; D gene unclear. This CDR3 comprises 13 residues. Deletions cut 1 base from V and 3 bases from J, with 7 bases between. Per germline, CDR1 SGHRS and CDR2 YFSETQ. CDR3 DNA: TGCGCCAGCAGCTTGTTGAGTGACTATGGCTACACCTTC. Translated, it gives CASSLLSDYGYTF. The full variable domain, its missing parts supplied by reference TRBV5-1 and TRBJ1-2, is KAGVTQTPRYLIKTRGQQVTLSCSPISGHRSVSWYQQTPGQGLQFLFEYFSETQRNKGNFPGRFSGRQFSNSRSEMNVSTLELGDSALYLCASSLLSDYGYTFGSGTRLTVV.

The chain has TRBV3-1 (or the pseudogene TRBV3-2) and TRBJ2-3, with TRBD1 as a possible D gene (5 bases). With 3 bases removed from V and 2 bases from J, the gap between germline ends came to 15 bases. Germline lookup yields CDR1 LGHDT and CDR2 YNNKEL (reference sequence). The CDR3 extends over 16 amino acids. This CDR3 reads CASSQASAGSTDTQYF. Written as DNA, the CDR3 is TGTGCCAGCAGCCAGGCTTCCGCAGGGTCCACAGATACGCAGTATTTT.